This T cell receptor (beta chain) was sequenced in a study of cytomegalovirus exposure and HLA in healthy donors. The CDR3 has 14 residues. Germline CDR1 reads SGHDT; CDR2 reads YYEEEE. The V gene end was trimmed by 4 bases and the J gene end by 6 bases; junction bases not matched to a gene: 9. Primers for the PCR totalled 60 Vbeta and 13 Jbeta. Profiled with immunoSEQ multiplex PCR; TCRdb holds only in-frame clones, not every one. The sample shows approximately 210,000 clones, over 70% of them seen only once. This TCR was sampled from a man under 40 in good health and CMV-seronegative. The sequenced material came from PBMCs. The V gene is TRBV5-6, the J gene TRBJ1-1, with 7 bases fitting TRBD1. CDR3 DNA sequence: TGTGCCAGCAGCCTGCTGACTGGACAGGCTGAAGCTTTCTTT. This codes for CASSLLTGQAEAFF.